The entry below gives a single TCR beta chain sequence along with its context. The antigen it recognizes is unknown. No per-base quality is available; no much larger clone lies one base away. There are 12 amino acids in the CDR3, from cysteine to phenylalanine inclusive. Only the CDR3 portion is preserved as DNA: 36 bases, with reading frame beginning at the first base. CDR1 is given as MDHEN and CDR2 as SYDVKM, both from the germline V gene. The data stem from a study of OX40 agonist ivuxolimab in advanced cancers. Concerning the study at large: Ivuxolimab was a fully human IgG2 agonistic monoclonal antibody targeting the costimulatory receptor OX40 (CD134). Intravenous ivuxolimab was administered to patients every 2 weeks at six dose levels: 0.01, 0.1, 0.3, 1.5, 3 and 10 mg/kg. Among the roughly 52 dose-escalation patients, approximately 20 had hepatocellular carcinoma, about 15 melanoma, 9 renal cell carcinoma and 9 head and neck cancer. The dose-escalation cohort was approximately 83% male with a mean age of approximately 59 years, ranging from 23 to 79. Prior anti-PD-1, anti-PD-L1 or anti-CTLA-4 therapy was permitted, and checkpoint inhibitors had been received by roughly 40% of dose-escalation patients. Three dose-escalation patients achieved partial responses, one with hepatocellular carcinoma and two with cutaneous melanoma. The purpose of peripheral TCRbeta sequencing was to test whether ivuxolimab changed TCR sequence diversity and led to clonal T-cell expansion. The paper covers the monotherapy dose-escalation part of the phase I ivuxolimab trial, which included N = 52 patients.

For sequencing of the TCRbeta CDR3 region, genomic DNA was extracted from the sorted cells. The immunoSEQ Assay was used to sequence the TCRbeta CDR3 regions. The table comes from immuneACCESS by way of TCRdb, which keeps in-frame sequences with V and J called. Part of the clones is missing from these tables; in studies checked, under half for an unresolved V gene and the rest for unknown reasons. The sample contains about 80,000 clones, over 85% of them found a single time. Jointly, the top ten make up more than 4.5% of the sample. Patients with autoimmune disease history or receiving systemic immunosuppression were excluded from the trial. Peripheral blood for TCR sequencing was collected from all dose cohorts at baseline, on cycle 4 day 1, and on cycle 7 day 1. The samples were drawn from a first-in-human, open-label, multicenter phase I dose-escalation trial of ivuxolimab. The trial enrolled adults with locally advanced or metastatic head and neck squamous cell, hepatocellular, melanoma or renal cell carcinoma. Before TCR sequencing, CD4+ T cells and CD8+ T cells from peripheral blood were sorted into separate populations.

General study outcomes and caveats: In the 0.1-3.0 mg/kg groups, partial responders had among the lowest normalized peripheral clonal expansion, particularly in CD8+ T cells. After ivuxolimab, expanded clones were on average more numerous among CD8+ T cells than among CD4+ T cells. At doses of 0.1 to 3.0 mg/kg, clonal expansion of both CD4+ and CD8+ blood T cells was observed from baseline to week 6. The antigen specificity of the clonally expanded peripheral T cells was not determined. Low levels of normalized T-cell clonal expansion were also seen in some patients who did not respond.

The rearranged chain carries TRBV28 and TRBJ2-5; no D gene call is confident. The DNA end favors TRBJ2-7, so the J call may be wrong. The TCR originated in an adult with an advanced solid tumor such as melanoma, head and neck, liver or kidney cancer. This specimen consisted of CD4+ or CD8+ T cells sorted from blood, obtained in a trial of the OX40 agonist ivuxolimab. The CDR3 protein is CASKQVNSEQYF. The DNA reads TGTGCCAGCAAGCAGGTAAACAGCGAGCAGTACTTC.